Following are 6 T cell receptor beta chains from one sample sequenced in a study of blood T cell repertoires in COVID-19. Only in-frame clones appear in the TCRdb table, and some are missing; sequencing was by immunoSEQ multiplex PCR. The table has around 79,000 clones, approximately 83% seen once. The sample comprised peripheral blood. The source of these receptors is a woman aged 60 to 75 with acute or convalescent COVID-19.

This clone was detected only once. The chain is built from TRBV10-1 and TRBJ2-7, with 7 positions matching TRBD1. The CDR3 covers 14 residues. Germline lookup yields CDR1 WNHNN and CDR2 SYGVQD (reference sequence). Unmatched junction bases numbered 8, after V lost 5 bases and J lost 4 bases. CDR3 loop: CASSPGTAEYEQYF. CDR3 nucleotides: TGCGCCAGCAGTCCGGGGACAGCCGAATACGAGCAGTACTTC.

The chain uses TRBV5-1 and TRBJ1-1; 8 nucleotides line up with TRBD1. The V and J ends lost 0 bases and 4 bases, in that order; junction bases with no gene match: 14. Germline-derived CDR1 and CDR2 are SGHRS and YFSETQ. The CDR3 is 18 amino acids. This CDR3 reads CASSLARAGGYVGTEAFF. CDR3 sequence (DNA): TGCGCCAGCAGCTTGGCCAGGGCAGGGGGCTATGTGGGCACTGAAGCTTTCTTT.

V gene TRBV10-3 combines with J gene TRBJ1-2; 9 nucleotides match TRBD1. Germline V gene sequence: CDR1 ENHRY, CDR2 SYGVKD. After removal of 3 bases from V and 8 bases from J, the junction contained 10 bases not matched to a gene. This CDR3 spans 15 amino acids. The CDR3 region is CAISDPTGGAEGYTF. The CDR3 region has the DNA TGTGCCATCAGTGATCCTACAGGGGGCGCGGAGGGCTACACCTTC.

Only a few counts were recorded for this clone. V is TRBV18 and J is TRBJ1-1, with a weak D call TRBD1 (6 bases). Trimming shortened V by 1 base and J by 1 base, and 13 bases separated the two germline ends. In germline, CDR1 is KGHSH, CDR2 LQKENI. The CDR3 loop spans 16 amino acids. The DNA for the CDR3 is TGTGCCAGCTCACCACAACAGGGTCAGGGGAACACTGAAGCTTTCTTT. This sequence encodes CASSPQQGQGNTEAFF. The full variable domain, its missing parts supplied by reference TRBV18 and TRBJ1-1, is NAGVMQNPRHLVRRRGQEARLRCSPMKGHSHVYWYRQLPEEGLKFMVYLQKENIIDESGMPKERFSAEFPKEGPSILRIQQVVRGDSAAYFCASSPQQGQGNTEAFFGQGTRLTVV.

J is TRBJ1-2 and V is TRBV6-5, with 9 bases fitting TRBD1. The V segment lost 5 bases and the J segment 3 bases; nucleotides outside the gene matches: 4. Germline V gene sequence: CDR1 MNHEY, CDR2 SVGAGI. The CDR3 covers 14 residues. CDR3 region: CASSMTGGDYGYTF. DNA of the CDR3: TGTGCCAGCAGTATGACAGGGGGTGACTATGGCTACACCTTC.

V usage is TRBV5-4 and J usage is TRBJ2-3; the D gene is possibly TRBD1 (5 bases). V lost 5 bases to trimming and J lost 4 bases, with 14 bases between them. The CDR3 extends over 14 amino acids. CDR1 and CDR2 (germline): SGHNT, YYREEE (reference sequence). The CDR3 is CASRYQGAADTQYF. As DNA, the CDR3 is TGTGCCAGCAGATATCAAGGGGCGGCAGATACGCAGTATTTT.